This record covers a single T cell receptor beta chain. Its specificity is not known. A single base separates this from a much larger clone, so it may be a read error. The CDR3 does not close with the conserved phenylalanine or tryptophan, likely indicating a read error. This record belongs to a study of molecular identifiers for immune sequencing clone quantification. The CDR3 totals 13 residues. V lost 7 bases and J lost 3, with 12 bases in between. Per germline, CDR1 SEHNR and CDR2 FQNEAQ (reference sequence). TCRdb ran MiXCR on the PCR reads and lists one entry per CDR3 protein. The sample consists of some 580,000 distinct CDR3 sequences, roughly 27% of them appearing once. Study results and caveats: Jurkat TCR RNA spiked in from one cell reportedly remained identifiable amid approximately 970,000 naive cells.

J is TRBJ1-1 and V is TRBV7-9, with D possibly being TRBD1 (5 bases). The clonotype originates from a human donor in good health. Some libraries in this study had Jurkat cell RNA spiked in. Sequencing was carried out using naive CD8+ T cells from blood, with Jurkat cell RNA spiked in. Subset defined: FACS-sorted CD8+CD4-CCR7+CD45RA+ naive T cells. CDR3 nucleotide sequence: TGTGCCAGCAACATTGAAGGGGACACTGAAGCTTTCCTT. Residues: CASNIEGDTEAFL.